This T cell receptor (beta chain) was sequenced for a study of blood T cell repertoires in COVID-19. Turning to the study itself: The samples span acute and convalescent COVID-19 from the United States, Italy and Spain. T cells, B-cell-depleted T cells, or PBMCs supplied cDNA or gDNA.

In the original workflow: Nucleated cell counts were estimated from reference gene primer amplification. Measured with immunoSEQ multiplex PCR; TCRdb has only the in-frame clones, and not every one. For V, J and clone size, that table is used; D and trimming come from the DNA. There are 150,000 to 200,000 clones in the sample; approximately 80% occur only once, and roughly a tenth lies in the top ten. Per the germline V gene, CDR1 is MNHEY and CDR2 is SMNVEV (reference sequence). This CDR3 region has 15 residues. The V gene lost 2 bases and the J gene lost 2 bases, with 9 bases spanning the gap. V gene TRBV27 combines with J gene TRBJ2-2; D call uncertain. The origin of this receptor is a human donor in a cohort sampled during active COVID-19. Sequenced sample: peripheral blood. CDR3: CASSLRLLNTGELFF. The CDR3 bases are TGTGCCAGCAGTTTAAGACTCTTAAACACCGGGGAGCTGTTTTTT.